One sample yielded the 15 T cell receptor beta chains listed below, sequenced in a study of blood T cell repertoires in COVID-19. Sequenced by immunoSEQ multiplex PCR; TCRdb stores in-frame clones only, minus some. The data show approximately 190,000 clones, with about 86% seen just once and approximately 7.9% held by the top ten. Sample: PBMCs or T cells enriched from blood (not recorded which). These TCRs come from a middle-aged man who had recovered from COVID-19.

This clone came up a few times. The chain uses TRBV7-2 and TRBJ1-3; D is undetermined. Germline V CDR1 and CDR2: SGHTA, FQGNSA. Trimming removed 3 bases from V and 0 bases from J, with 9 bases in between. The CDR3 contains 15 residues. The CDR3 is CASSFFASSGNTIYF. The CDR3 DNA reads as TGTGCCAGCAGCTTCTTTGCTAGCTCTGGAAACACCATATATTTT.

This sequence joins TRBV28 and TRBJ1-2; 7 bases map to TRBD1. V shed 2 bases and J 2 bases; nucleotides not matched to a gene: 8. CDR1 MDHEN and CDR2 SYDVKM come from the germline V gene. The CDR3 covers 16 residues. The CDR3 DNA is TGTGCCAGCAGTTTAGAGAGTGGGACAGAGAACTATGGCTACACCTTC. This translates into CASSLESGTENYGYTF.

V is TRBV5-1 and J is TRBJ1-4; TRBD1 is a possible D gene (6 bases). The germline V and J ends were trimmed by 4 bases and 10 bases, with 23 bases remaining between them. CDR3 length: 16 amino acids. Germline values: CDR1 SGHRS, CDR2 YFSETQ. This CDR3 is CASSPGQPTLVSKLFF. The CDR3 DNA sequence: TGCGCCAGCAGCCCTGGACAGCCGACCCTGGTGTCAAAACTGTTTTTT.

This rearrangement joins TRBV28 to TRBJ1-1; no clear D gene. The CDR3 is made up of 13 amino acids. With 6 bases removed from V and 7 bases from J, the gap between germline ends came to 15 bases. Per the germline V gene, CDR1 is MDHEN and CDR2 is SYDVKM. CDR3 residues: CASRISGRVEAFF. CDR3 nucleotides: TGTGCCAGCAGGATCTCGGGGAGGGTTGAAGCTTTCTTT. The whole variable domain, filled in from reference TRBV28 and TRBJ1-1, reads DVKVTQSSRYLVKRTGEKVFLECVQDMDHENMFWYRQDPGLGLRLIYFSYDVKMKEKGDIPEGYSVSREKKERFSLILESASTNQTSMYLCASRISGRVEAFFGQGTRLTVV.

V and J are TRBV6-5 and TRBJ1-2; the D gene is possibly TRBD1 (6 bases). Germline V CDR1 and CDR2: MNHEY, SVGAGI. V dropped 7 bases and J dropped 7 bases, with 19 bases sitting between them. The CDR3 length is 14 residues. CDR3 sequence: CASIYTEGEGGYTF. CDR3 bases: TGTGCCAGCATCTATACAGAGGGGGAGGGTGGCTACACCTTC.

The chain joins TRBV6-5 to TRBJ1-5, with D hard to call. V lost 7 bases, J lost 6 bases, and 13 bases lay in between. This CDR3 has 13 amino acids. The germline gives CDR1 MNHEY, CDR2 SVGAGI. The CDR3 nucleotides read TGTGCCAGCAAAGATTCTCTAGGTCAGCCCCAGCATTTT. This encodes CASKDSLGQPQHF.

V gene TRBV19 combines with J gene TRBJ2-1; 9 nucleotides align to TRBD1. The CDR3 totals 17 residues. Germline-derived CDR1 and CDR2 are LNHDA and SQIVND (reference sequence). V gave up 4 bases and J gave up 4 bases; unmatched junction bases: 11. The CDR3 sequence is CASSKTGTGQVYNEQFF. The CDR3 DNA reads TGTGCCAGTAGTAAAACCGGGACAGGGCAGGTATACAATGAGCAGTTCTTC.

The rearrangement links TRBV7-8 to TRBJ1-6, with 8 bases lining up with TRBD1. J lost 7 bases, V lost 5 bases, and 4 bases had no gene match. Germline CDR1 is SGHVS and CDR2 is FQNEAQ. The CDR3 is made up of 14 amino acids. The DNA for the CDR3 is TGTGCCAGCAGCCGTGACAGGGGCAATTCACCCCTCCACTTT. It encodes CASSRDRGNSPLHF. The full variable domain, completed using reference TRBV7-8 and TRBJ1-6, is GAGVSQSPRYKVAKRGQDVALRCDPISGHVSLFWYQQALGQGPEFLTYFQNEAQLDKSGLPSDRFFAERPEGSVSTLKIQRTQQEDSAVYLCASSRDRGNSPLHFGNGTRLTVT.

This chain uses TRBV7-2 with TRBJ1-4; TRBD1 might be the D (6 bases). Germline values: CDR1 SGHTA, CDR2 FQGNSA. The CDR3 loop spans 15 amino acids. V was shortened by 4 bases and J by 0 bases, with 9 bases between the two germline ends. The CDR3, as DNA: TGTGCCAGCAGCTCCAGGGGATCAACTAATGAAAAACTGTTTTTT. It is translated as CASSSRGSTNEKLFF.

V is TRBV5-4 and J is TRBJ2-3; 11 bases map to TRBD2. CDR1 SGHNT and CDR2 YYREEE come from the germline V gene (reference sequence). V lost 2 bases and J lost 1; bases outside the gene matches: 0. The CDR3 loop spans 15 amino acids. DNA for the CDR3: TGTGCCAGCAGCTTACTAGCGGGGGGCACAGATACGCAGTATTTT. Its protein product is CASSLLAGGTDTQYF.

The rearrangement uses TRBV6-5 and TRBJ2-7; 9 bases are shared with TRBD2. This CDR3 has 13 amino acids. Germline values: CDR1 MNHEY, CDR2 SVGAGI. V shed 6 bases, J shed 4 bases, and the junction held 4 bases outside the gene matches. CDR3 residues: CASSQAGGYEQYF. CDR3 nucleotide sequence: TGTGCCAGCAGCCAGGCGGGGGGGTACGAGCAGTACTTC.

V and J are TRBV5-4 and TRBJ1-1; D remains unclear. Germline values: CDR1 SGHNT, CDR2 YYREEE (reference sequence). V lost 3 bases to trimming and J lost 0 bases, with 9 bases between them. This CDR3 contains 14 residues. The CDR3 loop is CASSSVSVNTEAFF. The CDR3 region has the DNA TGTGCCAGCAGCTCCGTTTCAGTGAACACTGAAGCTTTCTTT.

This clone came up once. The chain links TRBV10-3 to TRBJ1-2; D not resolved. The CDR3 runs to 16 residues. CDR1 ENHRY and CDR2 SYGVKD come from the germline V gene. V was shortened by 0 bases and J by 2 bases, with 13 bases between the two germline ends. The CDR3 DNA reads as TGTGCCATCAGTGAGTCGTCTGGGGAGCCGAACTATGGCTACACCTTC. It yields the protein CAISESSGEPNYGYTF.

The genes are TRBV19 and TRBJ2-1; TRBD1 matches 7 bases. Per the germline V gene, CDR1 is LNHDA and CDR2 is SQIVND (reference sequence). The J segment lost 13 bases and the V segment lost 4 bases, leaving 25 bases of the junction unmatched. The CDR3 has 18 amino acids. In nucleotides, the CDR3 is TGTGCCAGTAGTAGCCATAAAAATCGGGACAGAAGAATCCGAGAACAGTTCTTC. Amino acid sequence: CASSSHKNRDRRIREQFF.

V and J are TRBV12-3 or TRBV12-4 and TRBJ1-2; D possibly corresponds to TRBD1 (5 bases). Trimming shortened V by 1 base and J by 8 bases, and 8 bases separated the two germline ends. The CDR3 totals 12 residues. This CDR3 reads CASSLGGGGYTF. The CDR3 DNA sequence: TGTGCCAGCAGTTTAGGGGGGGGAGGCTACACCTTC.